This T cell receptor beta chain derives from a study of CD8 T cells in ankylosing spondylitis. In making TCR beta libraries, quantitative 5'-RACE with molecular barcodes was used. Each CDR3 protein gets one entry after TCRdb re-called the 5' RACE reads with MiXCR. The profile shows approximately 260,000 distinct CDR3 sequences, 8.6% of them singletons. Overall study results and limits: Within ankylosing spondylitis blood, a TCR beta motif made up of fewer than ten highly homologous variants appeared to be characteristic. Disease-linked clones had a CD8+ phenotype and relatively low frequency in peripheral blood. Previously reported in reactive arthritis synovial fluid and blood were some of the motif variants.

The table lists this clonotype with many counts. Its antigen is unidentified. Germline CDR1 is SGHVS and CDR2 is FNYEAQ. Trimming took off 6 bases at V and 0 bases at J, with 12 bases between the two ends. This CDR3 spans 15 amino acids. The specimen was blood, either unsorted or a sorted T cell fraction (not recorded which). This receptor was obtained from a male donor with ankylosing spondylitis or in good health (not recorded which). The V and J genes are TRBV7-6 and TRBJ2-1; D perhaps matches TRBD1 (6 bases). The chain's CDR3 is CASSLQGYSYNEQFF. CDR3 bases: TGTGCCAGCAGTCTACAGGGATACTCCTACAATGAGCAGTTCTTC. Full variable domain (remainder filled in from reference TRBV7-6 and TRBJ2-1): GAGVSQSPRYKVTKRGQDVALRCDPISGHVSLYWYRQALGQGPEFLTYFNYEAQQDKSGLPNDRFSAERPEGSISTLTIQRTEQRDSAMYRCASSLQGYSYNEQFFGPGTRLTVL.